These 14 T cell receptor beta chains originate from one sample sequenced in a study of T cell repertoires in ileal Crohn's disease (dated by TCRdb to about 2019). What this sample's time point label stands for: neoterminal ileum biopsy at postoperative endoscopy, about 6 months after surgery. Library construction relied on the immunoSEQ multiplex PCR assay. The immuneACCESS repertoire file appears here via TCRdb, limited to in-frame rearrangements. These files lack a portion of the clones; in checked studies, under half of the deficit traces to unresolved V genes, and the cause of the others is not known. The sample yields tens of thousands of clones; 85% to 90% were counted once. The leading ten clones occupy roughly 2% of the sample. Sequencing was carried out using ileal tissue. These receptors all stem from an adult with Crohn's disease.

The rearrangement joins TRBV11-3 to TRBJ1-1; D gene ambiguous. The CDR3 totals 14 residues. Trimming stripped 0 bases from V and 5 bases from J, with 10 bases between. Germline V gene lookup returns CDR1 SGHNT and CDR2 YENEEA. CDR3 sequence (DNA): TGTGCCAGCAGCTTAGATGGGAGTGGAACTGAAGCTTTCTTT. Its translation is CASSLDGSGTEAFF.

The chain joins TRBV27 to TRBJ1-1; 8 bases are a match to TRBD1. This CDR3 has 14 residues. V dropped 5 bases and J dropped 1; count of bases not matched to a gene: 3. Germline CDR1 reads MNHEY; CDR2 reads SMNVEV (reference sequence). In DNA form, the CDR3 reads TGTGCCAGCAGTCTGGACAGGGAGAACACTGAAGCTTTCTTT. Translation: CASSLDRENTEAFF.

The chain links TRBV4-1 to TRBJ1-2; perhaps TRBD1 as D (5 bases). V gave up 0 bases and J gave up 7 bases, with 21 bases separating them. The CDR3 has 17 amino acids. The germline V gene has CDR1 MGHRA and CDR2 YSYEKL. The CDR3: CASSQEVVGGVVGGYTF. For the CDR3, the DNA is TGCGCCAGCAGCCAAGAAGTCGTGGGGGGAGTAGTGGGTGGCTACACCTTC.

The chain uses TRBV7-8 and TRBJ2-1; D call uncertain. Trimming took 0 bases from V and 9 from J, leaving 18 bases between them. Germline lookup yields CDR1 SGHVS and CDR2 FQNEAQ. This CDR3 has 16 amino acids. CDR3 coding DNA: TGTGCCAGCAGCTTAGCCACTTTAGGAACGACGGGTGAGCAGTTCTTC. This encodes CASSLATLGTTGEQFF.

The J gene is TRBJ1-3, the V gene TRBV5-1; possibly TRBD1 for D (5 bases). The germline V and J ends were trimmed by 1 base and 0 bases, with 14 bases remaining between them. Germline lookup yields CDR1 SGHRS and CDR2 YFSETQ. The CDR3 runs to 17 residues. The CDR3 reads CASSLSRGIDSGNTIYF. The CDR3 DNA follows: TGCGCCAGCAGCTTGTCTCGGGGGATCGACTCTGGAAACACCATATATTTT.

CDR3 in DNA: TGCGCCAGCAGCCAGCAGGACACGTCCACAGATACGCAGTATTTT. It yields the protein CASSQQDTSTDTQYF. The genes are TRBV4-1 and TRBJ2-3; D may be TRBD1 (5 bases). The CDR3 covers 15 residues. Germline lookup yields CDR1 MGHRA and CDR2 YSYEKL. V was pared by 3 bases and J by 2 bases, with 12 bases between.

The gene calls are TRBV7-2 and TRBJ2-5; 8 bases map to TRBD2. This CDR3 is 16 amino acids long. CDR1 and CDR2 (germline): SGHTA, FQGNSA. J lost 2 bases, V lost 0 bases, and 5 bases had no gene match. The CDR3 protein is CASSLARGGSQETQYF. CDR3 in DNA: TGTGCCAGCAGCTTAGCCCGGGGGGGGTCACAAGAGACCCAGTACTTC.

The chain joins TRBV6-6 to TRBJ2-7; 8 bases line up with TRBD1. The CDR3 contains 14 residues. Germline V lookup: CDR1 MNHNY, CDR2 SVGAGI (reference sequence). With V trimmed by 5 bases and J by 3 bases, 6 bases remained unmatched. The CDR3 region has the DNA TGTGCCAGCAGTCGAACCGGGACAGGCTACGAGCAGTACTTC. This translates into CASSRTGTGYEQYF.

This chain joins TRBV6-1 and TRBJ1-5, with D maybe TRBD1 (5 bases). The ends were cut back, 0 bases at V and 3 bases at J, with 9 bases in the middle. The germline gives CDR1 MNHNS, CDR2 SASEGT. The CDR3 extends over 15 amino acids. CDR3 in DNA: TGTGCCAGCAGTGAAGCCGGGGGGTACAATCAGCCCCAGCATTTT. Translated, it gives CASSEAGGYNQPQHF.

The gene calls are TRBV28 and TRBJ2-3, with 9 bases that match TRBD2. The CDR3 is 14 residues long. CDR1 is MDHEN, CDR2 SYDVKM, per germline. The junction had 10 bases not matched to a gene; V was cut back by 2 bases and J by 13 bases. In DNA form, the CDR3 reads TGTGCCAGCAGTTTACTGGCGGGGGGGCAACGGGAGTATTTT. It codes for CASSLLAGGQREYF.

V usage is TRBV6-5 and J usage is TRBJ1-2, with D unclear. Trimming removed 7 bases from V and 2 bases from J, with 11 bases in between. CDR1 is MNHEY, CDR2 SVGAGI, per germline. This CDR3 spans 13 amino acids. In DNA form, the CDR3 reads TGTGCCAGCACAACAGCGGGGAACTATGGCTACACCTTC. It codes for CASTTAGNYGYTF.

The chain joins TRBV15 to TRBJ2-5; tentatively, D is TRBD1 (6 bases). Germline V lookup: CDR1 LNHNV, CDR2 YYDKDF (reference sequence). Trimming removed 2 bases at V and 5 bases at J, with 9 bases between. This CDR3 comprises 13 residues. The CDR3 nucleotides are TGTGCCACCAGCAGAACAGGGACGGAGACCCAGTACTTC. Protein: CATSRTGTETQYF. The variable domain in full, with the rest retrieved from reference TRBV15 and TRBJ2-5, is DAMVIQNPRYQVTQFGKPVTLSCSQTLNHNVMYWYQQKSSQAPKLLFHYYDKDFNNEADTPDNFQSRRPNTSFCFLDIRSPGLGDTAMYLCATSRTGTETQYFGPGTRLLVL.

In DNA form, the CDR3 reads TGTGCCAGCAGTCGGTCCGCAACTAATGAAAAACTGTTTTTT. Encoded protein: CASSRSATNEKLFF. V usage is TRBV11-3 and J usage is TRBJ1-4; no clear D gene. In germline, CDR1 is SGHNT, CDR2 YENEEA. This CDR3 contains 14 residues. With 6 bases removed from V and 0 bases from J, the gap between germline ends came to 8 bases.

V gene TRBV18 combines with J gene TRBJ2-1, with D hard to call. V was cut by 3 bases and J by 4 bases, with 10 bases left in between. The CDR3 consists of 14 residues. The germline V gene has CDR1 KGHSH and CDR2 LQKENI. The CDR3: CASSPSTAYNEQFF. Here the CDR3 DNA reads TGTGCCAGCTCACCGTCCACAGCATACAATGAGCAGTTCTTC.